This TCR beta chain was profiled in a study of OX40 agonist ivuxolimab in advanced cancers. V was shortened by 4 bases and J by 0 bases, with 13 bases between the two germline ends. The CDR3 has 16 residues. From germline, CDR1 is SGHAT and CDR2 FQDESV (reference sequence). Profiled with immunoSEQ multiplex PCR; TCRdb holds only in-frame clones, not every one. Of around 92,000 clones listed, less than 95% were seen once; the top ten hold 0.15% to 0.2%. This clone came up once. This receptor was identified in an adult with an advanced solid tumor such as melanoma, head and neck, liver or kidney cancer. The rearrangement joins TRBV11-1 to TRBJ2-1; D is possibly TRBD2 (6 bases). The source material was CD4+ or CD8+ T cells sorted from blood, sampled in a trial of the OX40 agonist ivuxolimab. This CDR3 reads CASSSPAGSSYNEQFF. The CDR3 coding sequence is TGTGCCAGCAGCTCCCCCGCGGGGAGCTCCTACAATGAGCAGTTCTTC.